This T cell receptor beta chain was observed in a study of blood T cell repertoires in COVID-19. Germline loops: CDR1 MDHEN, CDR2 SYDVKM. Trimming at V came to 7 bases and at J to 5 bases, leaving 4 bases not matched to a gene. The CDR3 covers 12 residues. This table comes from immunoSEQ multiplex PCR, and its TCRdb copy is limited to in-frame clones, with some not included. The data hold 350,000 to 550,000 clones, with roughly nine tenths observed a single time. The chain couples TRBV28 to TRBJ2-7; 8 bases fit TRBD1. The receptor's source is a woman aged 18-30 years with acute COVID-19. Sequenced: PBMCs or T cells enriched from blood (not recorded which). DNA for the CDR3: TGTGCCAGCATTGACAGGGGTCACGAGCAGTACTTC. It codes for CASIDRGHEQYF.